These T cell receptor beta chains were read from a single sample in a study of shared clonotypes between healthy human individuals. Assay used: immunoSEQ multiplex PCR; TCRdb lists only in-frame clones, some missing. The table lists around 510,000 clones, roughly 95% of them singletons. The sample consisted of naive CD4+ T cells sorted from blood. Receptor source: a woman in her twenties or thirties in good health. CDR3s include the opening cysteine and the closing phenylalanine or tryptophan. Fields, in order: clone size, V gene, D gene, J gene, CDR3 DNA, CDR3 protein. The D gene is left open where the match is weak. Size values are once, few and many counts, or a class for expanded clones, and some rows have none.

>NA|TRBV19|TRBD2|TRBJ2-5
TGTGCCAGTAGTATTGGACTAGCGGGAGGACTCGGGACCCAGTACTTC
CASSIGLAGGLGTQYF
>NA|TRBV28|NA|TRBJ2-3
TGTGCCAGCACCTTGAGGGATACGCAGTATTTT
CASTLRDTQYF
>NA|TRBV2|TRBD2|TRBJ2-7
TGTGCCAGCAGTGAAGAGGCCGGGACTAGTTCCTACGAGCAGTACTTC
CASSEEAGTSSYEQYF
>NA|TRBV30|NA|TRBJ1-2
TGTGCCTGGAGGCGGGGGCAGAACTATGGCTACACCTTC
CAWRRGQNYGYTF
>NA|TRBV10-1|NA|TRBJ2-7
TGCGCCAGCAGCGACACCCGGGCTGCCTCGCCCTACTACGAGCAGTACTTC
CASSDTRAASPYYEQYF
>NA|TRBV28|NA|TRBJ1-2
TGTGCCAGCAGTTTATTGACAGGCTACTGGGGCTACACCTTC
CASSLLTGYWGYTF
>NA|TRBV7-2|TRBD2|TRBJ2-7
TGTGCCAGCAGCTTATGGCTAGCGGGGATGTCCTACGAGCAGTACTTC
CASSLWLAGMSYEQYF
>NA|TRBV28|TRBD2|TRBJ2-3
TGTGCCAGCAGTACCGGGACTAGCGGCAAGGATACGCAGTATTTT
CASSTGTSGKDTQYF
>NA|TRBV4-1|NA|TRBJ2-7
TGCGCCAGCAGCCAACCTTCCTACGAGCAGTACTTC
CASSQPSYEQYF
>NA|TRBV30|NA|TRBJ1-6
TGTGCCTGGATGCGTATCAATTCACCCCTCCACTTT
CAWMRINSPLHF
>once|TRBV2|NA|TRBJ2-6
TGTGCCAGCACCGCACAGCTCTCTGGGGCCAACGTCCTGACTTTC
CASTAQLSGANVLTF
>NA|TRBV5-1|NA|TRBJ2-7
TGCGCCAGCAGCTTGGCAGCTGCGGACGAGCAGTACTTC
CASSLAAADEQYF
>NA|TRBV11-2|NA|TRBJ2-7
TGTGCCAGCACCAACTTCTACGAGCAGTACTTC
CASTNFYEQYF
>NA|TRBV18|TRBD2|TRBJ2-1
TGTGCCAGCTCACCAGAACTAGCGGCCCCCAATGAGCAGTTCTTC
CASSPELAAPNEQFF
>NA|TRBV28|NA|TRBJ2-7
TGTGCCAGCAGTTTAAGGGGAGAGACCTACGAGCAGTACTTC
CASSLRGETYEQYF
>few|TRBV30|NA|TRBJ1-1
TGTGCCTGGAGTGGACAGGCACCTAACACTGAAGCTTTCTTT
CAWSGQAPNTEAFF
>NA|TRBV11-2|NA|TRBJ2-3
TGTGCCAGCAGAGGATACGTTGCAGGACAGCGCACAGATACGCAGTATTTT
CASRGYVAGQRTDTQYF
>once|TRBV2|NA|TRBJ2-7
TGTGCCAGCGAGGCAGAACGCTCCTACGAGCAGTACTTC
CASEAERSYEQYF
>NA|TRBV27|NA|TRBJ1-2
TGTGCCAGCAGGATAACGCCCCGGGGGCGGAATGGCTACACCTTC
CASRITPRGRNGYTF
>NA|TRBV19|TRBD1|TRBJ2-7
TGTGCCAGTCAGCCCGGGACAGGTTCCAACGAGCAGTACTTC
CASQPGTGSNEQYF
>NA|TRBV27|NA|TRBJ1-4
TGTGCCAGGAGAACCGGGGCCCAACTGTTTTTT
CARRTGAQLFF
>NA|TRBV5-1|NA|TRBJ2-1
TGCGCCAGCAGCCCCTGGACGAGAAACTCCTACAATGAGCAGTTCTTC
CASSPWTRNSYNEQFF
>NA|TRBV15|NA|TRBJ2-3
TGTGCCACCAGCAGAGATGGGGGTACAGATACGCAGTATTTT
CATSRDGGTDTQYF
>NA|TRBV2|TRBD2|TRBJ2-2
TGTGCCAGCACCGGACTAGCGGGGCCGAACACCGGGGAGCTGTTTTTT
CASTGLAGPNTGELFF
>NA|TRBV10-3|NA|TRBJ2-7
TGTGCCATCAGTGTTGGTAGTTACGAGCAGTACTTC
CAISVGSYEQYF
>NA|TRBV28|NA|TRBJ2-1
TGTGCCAGCAGCACTAGGCAGGGTCTGAATGAGCAGTTCTTC
CASSTRQGLNEQFF
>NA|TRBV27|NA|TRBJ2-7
TGTGCCAGCAAAACGCCAGGTGGACGGGGGTACTACGAGCAGTACTTC
CASKTPGGRGYYEQYF
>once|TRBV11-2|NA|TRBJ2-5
TGTGCCAGCAGCTCCTTGGGAAGCCCAGACCTGTACCAAGAGACCCAGTACTTC
CASSSLGSPDLYQETQYF
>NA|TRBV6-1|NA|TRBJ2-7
TGTGCCAGCAGTGGCCTAGCCCCCTACGAGCAGTACTTC
CASSGLAPYEQYF
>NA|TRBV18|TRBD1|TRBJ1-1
TGTGCCAGCTCGTCCCGATCAGGGGGAATTACTGAAGCTTTCTTT
CASSSRSGGITEAFF
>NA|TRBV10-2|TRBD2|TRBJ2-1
TGCGCCATACGCAAGCGGGAGGCTCGTGAGCAGTTCTTC
CAIRKREAREQFF
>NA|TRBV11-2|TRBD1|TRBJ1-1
TGTGCCAGCAGCCCGCGACAGGGGTTGGGCACTGAAGCTTTCTTT
CASSPRQGLGTEAFF
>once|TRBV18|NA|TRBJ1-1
TGTGCCAGCTCTCCTGGGCTAGACACTGAAGCTTTCTTT
CASSPGLDTEAFF
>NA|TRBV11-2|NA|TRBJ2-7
TGTGCCAGCAGCTTTTTATACGAGCAGTACTTC
CASSFLYEQYF
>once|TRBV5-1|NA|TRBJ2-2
TGCGCCAGCAGCACCCCCACGGGGGACATCGGGGAGCTGTTTTTT
CASSTPTGDIGELFF
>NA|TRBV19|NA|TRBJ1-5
TGTGCCAGTAGGGCCGGGACATCCGGGAATCAGCCCCAGCATTTT
CASRAGTSGNQPQHF
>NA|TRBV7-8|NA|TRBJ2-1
TGTGCCAGCAGCAAAAGTAGGGTCTATGAGCAGTTCTTC
CASSKSRVYEQFF
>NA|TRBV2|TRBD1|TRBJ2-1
TGTGCCAGCAGTGAGACAGGGGATCCCTACAATGAGCAGTTCTTC
CASSETGDPYNEQFF
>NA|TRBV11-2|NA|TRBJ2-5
TGTGCCAGCAGCCCGGCCGACCGAAAAGAGACCCAGTACTTC
CASSPADRKETQYF
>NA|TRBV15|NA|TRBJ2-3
TGTGCCACCAGCAGAGGGAGCGGTCCTAGCACAGATACGCAGTATTTT
CATSRGSGPSTDTQYF
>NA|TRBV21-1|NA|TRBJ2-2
TGTGCCAGCAGCAGTGCAGGGGCGAACACCGGGGAGCTGTTTTTT
CASSSAGANTGELFF
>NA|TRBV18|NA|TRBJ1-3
TGTGCCAGCTCAGCCGGGGGAACGGGAAACACCATATATTTT
CASSAGGTGNTIYF
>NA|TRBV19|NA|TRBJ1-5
TGTGCCAGTAGTCCGGGGCAGGGGTTACAGCCCCAGCATTTT
CASSPGQGLQPQHF
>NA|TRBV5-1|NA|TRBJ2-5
TGCGCCAGCACCGGGACACAAGAGACCCAGTACTTC
CASTGTQETQYF
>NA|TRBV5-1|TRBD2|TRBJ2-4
TGCGCCAGCAGCTTGGAGGTACTAGCGGGATTGGACAAAAACATTCAGTACTTC
CASSLEVLAGLDKNIQYF
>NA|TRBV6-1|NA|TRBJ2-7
TGTGCCAGCAGAACCCCGGGACACGGATACGAGCAGTACTTC
CASRTPGHGYEQYF
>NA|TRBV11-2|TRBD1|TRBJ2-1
TGTGCCAGCAGCCGGGACAGGGGTTTTGAGCAGTTCTTC
CASSRDRGFEQFF
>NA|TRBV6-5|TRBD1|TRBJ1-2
TGTGCCAGCAGTTACGACAGGGCCCCGTCTGGTGGCTACACCTTC
CASSYDRAPSGGYTF
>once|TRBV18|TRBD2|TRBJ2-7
TGTGCCAGCTCCGGACTAGCGGGAGGGGGTGCCTACGAGCAGTACTTC
CASSGLAGGGAYEQYF
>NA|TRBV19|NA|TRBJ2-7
TGTGCCAGTAGTATTACTTACGGGAACGAGCAGTACTTC
CASSITYGNEQYF
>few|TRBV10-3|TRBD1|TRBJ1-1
TGTGCCATCAGTGAGGGACAGGGGAACACTGAAGCTTTCTTT
CAISEGQGNTEAFF
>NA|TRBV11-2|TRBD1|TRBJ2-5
TGTGCCAGCAGCTTTGGACAGGGAAGGCAAGAGACCCAGTACTTC
CASSFGQGRQETQYF
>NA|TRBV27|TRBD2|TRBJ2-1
TGTGCCAGCAGTTTGTGGGGACTAACCCTAGACTCCTACAATGAGCAGTTCTTC
CASSLWGLTLDSYNEQFF